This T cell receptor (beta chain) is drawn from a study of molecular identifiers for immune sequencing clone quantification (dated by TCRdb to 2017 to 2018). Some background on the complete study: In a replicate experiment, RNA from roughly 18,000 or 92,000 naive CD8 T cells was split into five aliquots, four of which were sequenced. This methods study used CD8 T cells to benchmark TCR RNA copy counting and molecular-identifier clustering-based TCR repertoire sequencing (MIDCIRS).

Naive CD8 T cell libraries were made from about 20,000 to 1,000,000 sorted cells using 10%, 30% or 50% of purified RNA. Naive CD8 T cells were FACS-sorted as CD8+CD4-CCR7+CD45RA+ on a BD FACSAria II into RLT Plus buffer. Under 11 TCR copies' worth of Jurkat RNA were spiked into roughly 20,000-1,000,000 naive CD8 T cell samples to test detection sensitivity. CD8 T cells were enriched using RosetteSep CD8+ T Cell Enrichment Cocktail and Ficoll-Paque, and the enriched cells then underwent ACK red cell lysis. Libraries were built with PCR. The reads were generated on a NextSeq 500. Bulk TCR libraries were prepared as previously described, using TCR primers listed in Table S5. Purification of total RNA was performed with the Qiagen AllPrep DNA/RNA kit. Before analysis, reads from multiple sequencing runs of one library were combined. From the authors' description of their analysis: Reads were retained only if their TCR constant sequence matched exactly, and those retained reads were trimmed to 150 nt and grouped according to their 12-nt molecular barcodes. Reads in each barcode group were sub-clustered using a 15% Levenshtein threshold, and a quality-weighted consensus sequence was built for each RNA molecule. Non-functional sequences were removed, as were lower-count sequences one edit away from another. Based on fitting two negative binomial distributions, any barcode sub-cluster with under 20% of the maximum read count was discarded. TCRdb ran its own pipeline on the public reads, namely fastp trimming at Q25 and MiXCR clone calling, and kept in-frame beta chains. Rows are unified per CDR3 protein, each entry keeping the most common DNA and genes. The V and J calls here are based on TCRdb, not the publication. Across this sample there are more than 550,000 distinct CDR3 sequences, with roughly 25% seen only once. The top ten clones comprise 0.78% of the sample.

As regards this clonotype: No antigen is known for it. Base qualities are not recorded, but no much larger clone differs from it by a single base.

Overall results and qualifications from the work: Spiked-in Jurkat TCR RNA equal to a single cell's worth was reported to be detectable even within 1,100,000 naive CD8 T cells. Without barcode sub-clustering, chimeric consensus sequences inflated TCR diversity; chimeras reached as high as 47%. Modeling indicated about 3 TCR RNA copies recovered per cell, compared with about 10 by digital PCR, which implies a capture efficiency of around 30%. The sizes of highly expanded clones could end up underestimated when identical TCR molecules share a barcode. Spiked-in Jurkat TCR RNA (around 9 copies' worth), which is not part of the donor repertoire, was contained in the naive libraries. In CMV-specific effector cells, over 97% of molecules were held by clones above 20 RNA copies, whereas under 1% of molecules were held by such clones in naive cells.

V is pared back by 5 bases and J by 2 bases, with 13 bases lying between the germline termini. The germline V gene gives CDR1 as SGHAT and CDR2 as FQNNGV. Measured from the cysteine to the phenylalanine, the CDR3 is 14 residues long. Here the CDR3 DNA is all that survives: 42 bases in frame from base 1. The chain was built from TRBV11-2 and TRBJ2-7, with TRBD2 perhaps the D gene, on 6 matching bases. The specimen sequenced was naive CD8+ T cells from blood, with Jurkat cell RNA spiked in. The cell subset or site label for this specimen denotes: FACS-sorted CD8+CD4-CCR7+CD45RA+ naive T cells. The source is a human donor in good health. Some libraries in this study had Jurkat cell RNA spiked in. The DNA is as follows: TGTGCCAGCAGCAGCTCGGGACTCACCTACGAGCAGTACTTC. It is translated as CASSSSGLTYEQYF.